A selection of T cell receptor beta chains follows, all from one sample in a study of blood T cell repertoires in COVID-19. The data were produced by immunoSEQ multiplex PCR, yet TCRdb's version contains in-frame clones alone and is incomplete. The data contain under 200,000 clones, 65% to 85% of them singletons. Sequences were obtained from peripheral blood. The receptor source for this set is an elderly woman with active or convalescent COVID-19. CDR3s include the opening cysteine and the closing phenylalanine or tryptophan. The D gene is left open where the match is weak. Not every row has a clone size; where given, it reads once, few, many or a size class.

size: .; D: .; J: TRBJ2-5; V: TRBV20-1; DNA: TGCAGTGCTAGTCAGGGGTTTTCCGGAGAGACCCAGTACTTC; CDR3: CSASQGFSGETQYF
size: .; D: .; J: TRBJ1-2; V: TRBV29-1; DNA: TGCAGCGTTCGGGGGGCAGACTATGGCTACACCTTC; CDR3: CSVRGADYGYTF
size: .; D: .; J: TRBJ1-6; V: TRBV5-1; DNA: TGCGCCACTTCCAGGGGTAATAACAATTCACCCCTCCACTTT; CDR3: CATSRGNNNSPLHF
size: .; D: .; J: TRBJ1-1; V: TRBV11-3; DNA: TGTGCCAGCAGCTTAGGTGCGGGGATCACTGAAGCTTTCTTT; CDR3: CASSLGAGITEAFF
size: .; D: .; J: TRBJ1-5; V: TRBV19; DNA: TGTGCCAGTAGTTTCACAGACAGAGATAATCAGCCCCAGCATTTT; CDR3: CASSFTDRDNQPQHF
size: .; D: .; J: TRBJ1-2; V: TRBV25-1; DNA: TGTGCCAGCAGTGGATCAGGTTTCTATGGCTACACCTTC; CDR3: CASSGSGFYGYTF
size: .; D: .; J: TRBJ1-2; V: TRBV14; DNA: TGTGCCAGCAGCCCCCGACAGGAGTTTGGCTACACCTTC; CDR3: CASSPRQEFGYTF
size: .; D: TRBD1; J: TRBJ1-4; V: TRBV9; DNA: TGTGCCAGCAGCGTAGGGGTAGGGGACAGTGCAACTAATGAAAAACTGTTTTTT; CDR3: CASSVGVGDSATNEKLFF
size: .; D: .; J: TRBJ1-6; V: TRBV27; DNA: TGTGCCAGCAGTTTATTGGGTGACAGCTCTAATTCACCCCTCCACTTT; CDR3: CASSLLGDSSNSPLHF
size: once; D: TRBD1; J: TRBJ1-5; V: TRBV10-3; DNA: TGTGCCACCTCACCGGGACAGGGTATTGCCCAGCATTTT; CDR3: CATSPGQGIAQHF
size: .; D: .; J: TRBJ1-1; V: TRBV5-1; DNA: TGCGCCAGCCCTAAGCCCCGCTACACTGAAGCTTTCTTT; CDR3: CASPKPRYTEAFF
size: .; D: TRBD2; J: TRBJ2-5; V: TRBV6-5; DNA: TGTGCCAGCAGCTTGGGGACTACCTGGGCGGCCCAGTACTTC; CDR3: CASSLGTTWAAQYF
size: few; D: .; J: TRBJ1-2; V: TRBV6-1; DNA: TGTGCCAGCAGTGAAGCCCGGCGAGGTGGCTACACCTTC; CDR3: CASSEARRGGYTF
size: .; D: TRBD1; J: TRBJ2-5; V: TRBV9; DNA: TGTGCCAGCAGCGTAGTAGGGACAGCGTACCAAGAGACCCAGTACTTC; CDR3: CASSVVGTAYQETQYF
size: .; D: .; J: TRBJ1-3; V: TRBV7-6; DNA: TGTGCCAGCAGCTTGGGGGGGAACACCATATATTTT; CDR3: CASSLGGNTIYF
size: .; D: .; J: TRBJ2-2; V: TRBV14; DNA: TGTGCCAGCAGCCAATTGACTTCGGCCGGGGAGCTGTTTTTT; CDR3: CASSQLTSAGELFF
size: .; D: .; J: TRBJ1-2; V: TRBV24-1; DNA: TGTGCCACCAGTGATTCTGTCTCGGGAGGCTACACCTTC; CDR3: CATSDSVSGGYTF
size: .; D: .; J: TRBJ1-5; V: TRBV5-4; DNA: TGTGCCAGCAGCGTTGACAGAAATCAGCCCCAGCATTTT; CDR3: CASSVDRNQPQHF
size: .; D: .; J: TRBJ2-7; V: TRBV4-3; DNA: TGCGCCAGCAGCGAGCAGACAGGTCCCTACGAGCAGTACTTC; CDR3: CASSEQTGPYEQYF
size: once; D: .; J: TRBJ2-3; V: TRBV9; DNA: TGTGCCAGCACGAGAGACAGGGCGGGAGGTACGCAGTATTTT; CDR3: CASTRDRAGGTQYF
size: .; D: .; J: TRBJ2-7; V: TRBV5-8; DNA: TGTGCCAGGGCCCAGGGGGGCGCGTCCTACGAGCAGTACTTC; CDR3: CARAQGGASYEQYF
size: .; D: TRBD1; J: TRBJ1-6; V: TRBV6-5; DNA: TGTGCCAGCAGGAGTCAGACAGGGAATAATTCACCCCTCCACTTT; CDR3: CASRSQTGNNSPLHF
size: few; D: .; J: TRBJ2-7; V: TRBV12-5; DNA: TGTGCTAGTGGCCGAGAGGCATCCTCCTACGAGCAGTACTTC; CDR3: CASGREASSYEQYF
size: .; D: TRBD1; J: TRBJ1-1; V: TRBV14; DNA: TGTGCCAGCAGCCAACGGGACAGCTCTGAAGCTTTCTTT; CDR3: CASSQRDSSEAFF
size: .; D: .; J: TRBJ1-1; V: TRBV10-3; DNA: TGTGCCACGAGACAGGACCCGAACACTGAAGCTTTCTTT; CDR3: CATRQDPNTEAFF
size: .; D: .; J: TRBJ2-1; V: TRBV30; DNA: TGTGCCTGGAGCCCCCTGGCCCAGGGGCAGTTCTTC; CDR3: CAWSPLAQGQFF
size: once; D: TRBD2; J: TRBJ2-1; V: TRBV7-2; DNA: TGTGCCAGCAGCTTGGGCGGGGGGGTCCTCAATGAGCAGTTCTTC; CDR3: CASSLGGGVLNEQFF
size: .; D: TRBD1; J: TRBJ1-4; V: TRBV5-8; DNA: TGTGCCAGCAGCTTCGGGACAGAATATGAAAAACTGTTTTTT; CDR3: CASSFGTEYEKLFF